This T cell receptor (beta chain) is from a study of breast tumors, draining lymph nodes, adjacent tissues. Study-level results: Tumor T cell lymph node origin was a supported hypothesis, not proven. Compared with lymph nodes, tumors were less diverse; compared with nontumor tissue, more. Most tumor T cells seemingly derive from lymph node, then expand in tumor.

This clonotype was observed a handful of times. As yet, its antigen is unknown. A much larger clone sits a single nucleotide away, making a read error possible. CDR3 length: 15 residues. Per germline, CDR1 SGHDN and CDR2 FVKESK. TCRdb recomputed calls from the multiplex PCR reads with MiXCR, one row per CDR3 protein. Of about 200,000 distinct CDR3 sequences listed, around a third are singletons. Breast cancer patients provided tissue from their axillary draining lymph nodes. This chain links TRBV14 with TRBJ2-5; D is possibly TRBD1 or TRBD2 (5 bases each). This clonotype was obtained from a female donor with breast cancer. Some clones in this sample may be carry-over from other donors' samples. The source material was axillary lymph node tissue. DNA of the CDR3: TGTGCCAGCAGCCAAGGTCAGGGATGGGGAGAGACCCCGTACTTC. Its protein product is CASSQGQGWGETPYF.